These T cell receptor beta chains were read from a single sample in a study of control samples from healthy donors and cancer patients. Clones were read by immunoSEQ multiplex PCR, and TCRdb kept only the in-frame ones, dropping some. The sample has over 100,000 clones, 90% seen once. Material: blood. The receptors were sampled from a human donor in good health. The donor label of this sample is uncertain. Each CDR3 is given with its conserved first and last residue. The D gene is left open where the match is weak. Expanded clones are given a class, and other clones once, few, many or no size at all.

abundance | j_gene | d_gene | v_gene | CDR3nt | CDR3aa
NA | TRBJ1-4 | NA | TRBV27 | TGTGCCAGCAGTTTCAGGGGTAGGGGTGAAAAACTGTTTTTT | CASSFRGRGEKLFF
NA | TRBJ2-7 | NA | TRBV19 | TGTGCCAGTAGTGTTTGGACAGAGCTCTCCTACGAGCAGTACTTC | CASSVWTELSYEQYF
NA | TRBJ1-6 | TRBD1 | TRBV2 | TGTGCCAGCAGTGGGGGACAGGTGGGGAGTTCACCCCTCCACTTT | CASSGGQVGSSPLHF
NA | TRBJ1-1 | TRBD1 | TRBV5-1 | TGCGCCAGCAGCCTGTCCCTGACAGGGCAGACTGAAGCTTTCTTT | CASSLSLTGQTEAFF
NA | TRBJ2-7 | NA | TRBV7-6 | TGTGCCAGCAGCTTGTCCCGGGGAAGTTACGAGCAGTACTTC | CASSLSRGSYEQYF
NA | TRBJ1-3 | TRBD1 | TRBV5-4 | TGTGCCAGCAGCTCCGTGGGACAGCAAGGAAACACCATATATTTT | CASSSVGQQGNTIYF
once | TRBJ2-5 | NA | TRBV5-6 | TGTGCCAGCAGCTTGGGAGGGGCCCAAGAGACCCAGTACTTC | CASSLGGAQETQYF
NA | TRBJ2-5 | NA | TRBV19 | TGTGCCAGTAGTGAAGGGCCCCAAGAGACCCAGTACTTC | CASSEGPQETQYF
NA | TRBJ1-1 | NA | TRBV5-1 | TGCGCCAGCAGCGAGCCTTCATCGAACACTGAAGCTTTCTTT | CASSEPSSNTEAFF
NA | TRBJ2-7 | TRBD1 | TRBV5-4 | TGTGCCAGCAGTGAAGGGACAGGGAACTACGAGCAGTACTTC | CASSEGTGNYEQYF
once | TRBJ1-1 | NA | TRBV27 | TGTGCCAGCAGTTCGGTTCTAGGCACTGAAGCTTTCTTT | CASSSVLGTEAFF
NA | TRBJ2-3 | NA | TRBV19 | TGTGCCAGTAGTTCCGGGGAGGGCACAGATACGCAGTATTTT | CASSSGEGTDTQYF
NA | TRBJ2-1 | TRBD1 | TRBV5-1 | TGCGCCAGCAGTTCGGACAGGGGGCAAGGTGAGCAGTTCTTC | CASSSDRGQGEQFF
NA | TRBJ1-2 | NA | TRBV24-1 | TGTGCCACCAGTGCGGGCAGTAACTATGGCTACACCTTC | CATSAGSNYGYTF
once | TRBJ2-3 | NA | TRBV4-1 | TGCGCCAGCAGCCACCCCGGTTTGAGGGTCGTAAACACAGATACGCAGTATTTT | CASSHPGLRVVNTDTQYF
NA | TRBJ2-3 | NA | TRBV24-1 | TGTGCCACCAGTGATCGGAGAGATACGCAGTATTTT | CATSDRRDTQYF
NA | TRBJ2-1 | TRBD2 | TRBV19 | TGTGCCAGTAACTTAGCGGGGAGCTCCTACAATGAGCAGTTCTTC | CASNLAGSSYNEQFF
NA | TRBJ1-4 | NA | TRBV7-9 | TGTGCCAGCAGCTCCTGGGGAACAACTAATGAAAAACTGTTTTTT | CASSSWGTTNEKLFF
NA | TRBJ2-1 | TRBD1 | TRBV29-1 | TGCAGCGGCGACAGGGGTCAGCGCAATGAGCAGTTCTTC | CSGDRGQRNEQFF
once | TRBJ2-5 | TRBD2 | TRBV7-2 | TGTGCCAGCAGCCCCCTCGGGGGGAGGGGAGAGACCCAGTACTTC | CASSPLGGRGETQYF
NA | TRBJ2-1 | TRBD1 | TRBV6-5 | TGTGCCAGCACCCTCGGGACAGGAAACTACAATGAGCAGTTCTTC | CASTLGTGNYNEQFF
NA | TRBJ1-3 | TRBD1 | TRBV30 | TGTGCCTGGAGTGAACAGGGGTCGGGAAACACCATATATTTT | CAWSEQGSGNTIYF
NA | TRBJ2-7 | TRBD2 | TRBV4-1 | TGCGCCAGCAGCCACCTAGCGGGGGGGAACCCCTACGAGCAGTACTTC | CASSHLAGGNPYEQYF
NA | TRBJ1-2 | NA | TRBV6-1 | TGTGCCAGCAGCCCACAAGTGTGGGACTATGGCTACACCTTC | CASSPQVWDYGYTF
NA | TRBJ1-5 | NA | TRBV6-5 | TGTGCCAGCAGTTACTCGAGGGCGGACTCGGGACCCCAGCATTTT | CASSYSRADSGPQHF
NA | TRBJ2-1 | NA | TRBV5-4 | TGTGCCAGCAGCATTGACAGGAACAATGAGCAGTTCTTC | CASSIDRNNEQFF
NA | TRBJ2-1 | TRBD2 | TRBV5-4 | TGTGCCAGCAGTCTCGGACTAGCGGGGGTTAATGAGCAGTTCTTC | CASSLGLAGVNEQFF
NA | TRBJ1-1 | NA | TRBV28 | TGTGCCAGCAGTTTGATGGACACTGAAGCTTTCTTT | CASSLMDTEAFF
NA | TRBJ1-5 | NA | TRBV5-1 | TGCGCCAGCAGCGCGGAGGGTAGTGGTAATCAGCCCCAGCATTTT | CASSAEGSGNQPQHF
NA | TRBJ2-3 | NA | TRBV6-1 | TGTGCCAGCAGTGACACCGGACAGTCTCTCGCAGATACGCAGTATTTT | CASSDTGQSLADTQYF